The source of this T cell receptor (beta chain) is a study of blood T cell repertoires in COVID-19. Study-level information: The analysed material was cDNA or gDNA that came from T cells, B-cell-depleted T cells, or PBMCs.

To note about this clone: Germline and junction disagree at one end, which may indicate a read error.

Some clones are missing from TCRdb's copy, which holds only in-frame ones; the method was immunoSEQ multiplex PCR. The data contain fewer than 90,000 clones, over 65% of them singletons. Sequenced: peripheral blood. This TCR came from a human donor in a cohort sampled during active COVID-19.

CDR3 sequence (DNA): TGTGCCAGCAGCGTAGGGACTGGGAACACCATATATTTT. The encoded protein is CASSVGTGNTIYF. V usage is TRBV9 and J usage is TRBJ1-3; D gene ambiguous. The length of the CDR3 is 13 residues. From germline, CDR1 is SGDLS and CDR2 YYNGEE. Complete variable domain (other parts from reference TRBV9 and TRBJ1-3): DSGVTQTPKHLITATGQRVTLRCSPRSGDLSVYWYQQSLDQGLQFLIQYYNGEERAKGNILERFSAQQFPDLHSELNLSSLELGDSALYFCASSVGTGNTIYFGEGSWLTVV.